This TCR beta chain was identified during a study of blood T cell repertoires in COVID-19 (dated by TCRdb to the early 2020s). Context from the whole study: The collaborator samples originated in the United States, Italy and Spain and spanned the acute and convalescent phases of COVID-19. Sample metadata almost always included a de-identified subject ID, COVID-19 status, age in years and sex. Where available, HLA class I and class II types were obtained from metadata supplied by the sample provider rather than from assay-based typing. The samples were drawn from two sources: the first 160 participants of the ongoing ImmuneRACE study, and 1,000 to 1,500 subjects contributed by 6 global collaborators. The dataset comprised deeply sampled blood TCRbeta repertoires from subjects exposed to, actively infected with, or recovered from COVID-19. The repertoires were released in a freely available public database intended as a resource for research on the immune response to SARS-CoV-2. The material from the prospective study consisted of cDNA or gDNA derived from T cells, B-cell-depleted T cells, or PBMCs.

The germline V gene gives CDR1 as SGHRS and CDR2 as YFSETQ. Here V drops 4 bases and J drops 0 bases, and the junction holds 6 bases not matched to any gene. The CDR3, cysteine through phenylalanine, is 15 amino acids long. The only DNA kept is the CDR3, 45 bases in frame from the first base. Results and caveats for the whole study, not just this receptor: The quantity of clinical and demographic metadata differed by source and by participant and was supplied without curation.

TCRbeta CDR3 regions were amplified from genomic DNA using the immunoSEQ Assay, a bias-controlled multiplex PCR. Per the source publication's procedure: The number of nucleated cells in each sample was estimated by amplification of reference gene primers within the assay. To quantify the absolute abundance of each unique TCRbeta CDR3 rearrangement, sequence reads were collapsed and filtered. Productive Simpson clonality was computed per sample as the square root of Simpson's diversity index over productive rearrangements. TCRdb re-hosts the immuneACCESS table, in-frame sequences only. Its copies lack some clones; in the studies checked, an unresolved V gene accounts for under half of them, and the cause for the rest is not known. The V and J calls and clone size were taken over from that table, and D and trimming were inferred from the DNA. This sample has 500,000 or so clones in its table, and approximately 86% of those were observed once. The ten largest make up about 0.7% of the sample.

In the prospective study, participants were 18 to 89 years old, resided in about two dozen geographic areas of the United States, and were enrolled through a virtual design. In the prospective study, cohorts were assigned on the basis of participant-reported clinical history obtained from a screening survey and a study questionnaire. For ImmuneRACE Cohort 3, a participant was defined as recovered based on two consecutive negative NP/OP PCR tests, clearance by a healthcare professional, or resolution of symptoms. In the prospective study, whole blood, serum and a nasopharyngeal or oropharyngeal swab were collected from each participant by mobile phlebotomists. Participants in the prospective study had the option to provide additional blood draws and questionnaires over a roughly 2-month period. Before DNA extraction, prospective study blood samples were shipped either frozen or at room temperature.

To note about this clone: There is no known antigen for this receptor. No base qualities exist here, and no much larger clone lies one base off it.

This receptor was obtained from a woman between 18 and 30 years old who had recovered from COVID-19. The V and J genes are TRBV5-1 and TRBJ2-7; 8 bases in the junction line up with TRBD1. The sequenced sample was PBMCs or T cells enriched from blood (not recorded which). The DNA sequence follows: TGCGCCAGCAGCCCGGGACAGGCCCGCTCCTACGAGCAGTACTTC. Protein translation: CASSPGQARSYEQYF.